The text below deals with one T cell receptor (beta chain). This sample was included in a study of blood T cell repertoires in COVID-19. Study information: The study drew acute and convalescent COVID-19 samples from the United States, Italy and Spain. The analysed material was cDNA or gDNA that came from T cells, B-cell-depleted T cells, or PBMCs.

Participants were aged roughly 18 to 95 years, lived in roughly 23 US areas, and enrolled virtually. Original data processing: Reference gene primer amplification yielded estimated nucleated cell counts. Data came from immunoSEQ multiplex PCR; TCRdb stores just in-frame clones and leaves some out. The V and J calls and the clone size are those of that table, but D and trimming were determined from the DNA. The table has 250,000 to 300,000 clones, about nine tenths seen once. Germline V gene data show CDR1 as SGHNT and CDR2 as YYREEE (reference sequence). The CDR3 extends over 20 amino acids. The ends lost 0 bases at V and 3 bases at J; junction bases unmatched: 14.

This rearrangement joins TRBV5-4 to TRBJ2-3; 12 nucleotides line up with TRBD2. Sequences were obtained from PBMCs or T cells enriched from blood (not recorded which). The receptor was derived from a woman aged 45-60 years who had been exposed to COVID-19. Here the CDR3 reads CASSLASSSGGAGGTDTQYF. The CDR3 DNA sequence: TGTGCCAGCAGCTTGGCCTCCTCTAGCGGGGGGGCTGGCGGAACAGATACGCAGTATTTT. The full variable domain, in which reference TRBV5-4 and TRBJ2-3 provide the parts outside the CDR3, is ETGVTQSPTHLIKTRGQQVTLRCSSQSGHNTVSWYQQALGQGPQFIFQYYREEENGRGNFPPRFSGLQFPNYSSELNVNALELDDSALYLCASSLASSSGGAGGTDTQYFGPGTRLTVL.